Below are 5 T cell receptor beta chains sequenced from a single sample in a study of T cells in women clearing cervical HPV infection. TCRdb keeps only in-frame clones here, not all; method: immunoSEQ multiplex PCR. Across around 28,000 clones, the top ten clones capture more than 4% of the sample. Sequences were obtained from blood buffy coat. The receptor set was obtained from a woman between 18 and 75 years old with a cervical HPV16 infection that either progressed to CIN3+ or cleared (not recorded which).

In regard to this clone: Coverage ceases 3 residues before the CDR3 finishes, and the germline J gene fills in the end. This chain links TRBV7-2 with TRBJ1-2; no reliable D call. The CDR3 sequence is 11 residues long. Germline V gene data show CDR1 as SGHTA and CDR2 as FQGNSA. The CDR3 sequence is CASSLEGLYTF. The covered CDR3 bases are TGTGCCAGCAGCTTAGAGGGTTTG.

As for this clone: Coverage ceases 3 residues before the CDR3 finishes, and the germline J gene fills in the end. The genes are TRBV2 and TRBJ2-7; the match to TRBD1 covers 10 bases. After removal of 5 bases from V and 3 bases from J, the junction contained 7 bases not matched to a gene. Germline V lookup: CDR1 SNHLY, CDR2 FYNNEI. The CDR3 consists of 15 residues. The sequenced part of the CDR3 DNA is TGTGCCAGCAGTCACAATCGGGACAGGGGCTACGAG. As protein: CASSHNRDRGYE. Given in full, the CDR3 is CASSHNRDRGYEQYF.

To note about this clone: The read terminates 3 residues ahead of where the CDR3 ends, so the germline J gene completes it. The V gene is TRBV18, the J gene TRBJ1-1, with D possibly TRBD1 on 6 matching bases. CDR1 and CDR2 (germline): KGHSH, LQKENI. Trimming removed 6 bases at V and 3 bases at J, with 11 bases between. This CDR3 has 13 residues. The part of the CDR3 DNA that was read is TGTGCCAGCTCGAAACAGGGTGACACTGAA. Its protein product is CASSKQGDTE. The CDR3 in its entirety is CASSKQGDTEAFF.

As to this clone: The read ends 3 residues shy of where the CDR3 ends; the end is completed using the germline J gene. The gene calls are TRBV19 and TRBJ2-3, with 10 bases identical to TRBD2. With V trimmed by 2 bases and J by 1 base, 6 bases remained unmatched. This CDR3 is built from 17 residues. CDR1 and CDR2 from the germline V gene are LNHDA and SQIVND (reference sequence). The CDR3 DNA, read in part, is TGTGCCAGTAGTATATCCGGACTAGCGGAGGGCACAGATACG. This gives the protein CASSISGLAEGTDT. The full CDR3 sequence reads CASSISGLAEGTDTQYF.

Points on this clone: The sequence runs out 3 residues before the end of the CDR3; the remainder is reconstructed from the germline J gene. The gene calls are TRBV20-1 and TRBJ2-7; 14 bases are a match to TRBD2. V lost 3 bases to trimming and J lost 5 bases; unmatched junction nucleotides: 3. The germline gives CDR1 DFQATT, CDR2 SNEGSKA (reference sequence). The CDR3 is 14 residues long. The covered CDR3 bases are TGCAGTGCTAGGGGGACTAGCGGGAGCAACGAG. Its protein product is CSARGTSGSNE. The CDR3 reads in full as CSARGTSGSNEQYF.